A single sample gave rise to the 21 T cell receptor beta chains below, sequenced in a study of T cells in Graves' hyperthyroidism and ophthalmopathy. The investigators amplified TCR beta CDR3 regions from RNA transcripts. When the TCR CDR3 underwent first-round RT-PCR, the HTBI primer set was used. Each CDR3 protein is one row after TCRdb ran MiXCR on the multiplex PCR reads. The data hold under 400,000 distinct CDR3 sequences, with more than 11% observed a single time. The sequenced material came from blood. The receptors originated from a woman aged 55-70 years with Graves' hyperthyroidism.

The V gene is TRBV11-2, the J gene TRBJ2-5, with D hard to call. The CDR3 sequence is 12 residues long. Germline V gene data show CDR1 as SGHAT and CDR2 as FQNNGV. V was trimmed by 0 bases and J by 10 bases, leaving 9 bases between them. CDR3 sequence (DNA): TGTGCCAGCAGCTTAGAACCAGCTATCCAGTACTTC. Translated, it gives CASSLEPAIQYF. Full variable domain (remainder filled in from reference TRBV11-2 and TRBJ2-5): EAGVAQSPRYKIIEKRQSVAFWCNPISGHATLYWYQQILGQGPKLLIQFQNNGVVDDSQLPKDRFSAERLKGVDSTLKIQPAKLEDSAVYLCASSLEPAIQYFGPGTRLLVL.

The chain couples TRBV27 to TRBJ1-1; maybe TRBD1 (6 bases). Trimming pared 1 base from V and 6 bases from J, leaving 15 bases between. Germline V lookup: CDR1 MNHEY, CDR2 SMNVEV (reference sequence). The CDR3 spans 15 residues. The CDR3 nucleotides read TGTGCCAGCAGTTTATTCAGGGGTGTGGTTTCTGAAGCTTTCTTT. Translation gives CASSLFRGVVSEAFF.

The chain is built from TRBV28 and TRBJ1-6; 7 nucleotides align to TRBD1. CDR3 length equals 14 residues. J was trimmed by 14 bases and V by 4 bases; bases with no gene match: 11. CDR1 is MDHEN and CDR2 is SYDVKM in the germline V gene. The CDR3 DNA follows: TGTGCCAGCAGTTCCGGGACAGAGGCCATCACCCTCCACTTT. This gives the protein CASSSGTEAITLHF.

This clonotype was found many times. A read error may account for a junction end that differs from germline. This chain's CDR3 is CGGLASGSRDTQYF. The DNA of the CDR3 is TGCGGCGGCCTGGCTAGCGGGAGCAGAGATACGCAGTATTTT. The gene calls are TRBV20-1 and TRBJ2-3; 10 nucleotides line up with TRBD2. Germline V CDR1 and CDR2: DFQATT, SNEGSKA (reference sequence). The CDR3 loop spans 14 amino acids.

This clonotype occurred a few times. V is TRBV12-3 or TRBV12-4 and J is TRBJ2-4, with no clear D. This CDR3 is 12 amino acids long. Trimming shortened V by 6 bases and J by 6 bases, and 9 bases separated the two germline ends. The CDR3 DNA follows: TGTGCCAGCAGAGACACGGGAAACATTCAGTACTTC. It codes for CASRDTGNIQYF.

This clonotype was observed a few times. V and J are TRBV3-1 and TRBJ2-3; 8 bases map to TRBD2. The CDR3 contains 18 residues. Germline lookup yields CDR1 LGHDT and CDR2 YNNKEL (reference sequence). V lost 5 bases, J lost 4 bases, and 17 bases stayed unmatched. The DNA for the CDR3 is TGTGCCAGCAGCGTAGCTTCTTTGTCCAGCGGGAGTGCAGATACGCAGTATTTT. Encoded protein: CASSVASLSSGSADTQYF.

The chain combines TRBV11-2 with TRBJ2-7, with D uncertain. V dropped 5 bases and J dropped 0 bases, with 14 bases sitting between them. Germline CDR1 SGHAT, CDR2 FQNNGV. The length of the CDR3 is 15 residues. In DNA form, the CDR3 reads TGTGCCAGCAGCCGCGTAGGACCGCGCTCCTACGAGCAGTACTTC. Protein sequence: CASSRVGPRSYEQYF.

This clonotype was seen ten or more times. This chain joins TRBV20-1 and TRBJ2-7; 13 nucleotides line up with TRBD2. The germline gives CDR1 DFQATT, CDR2 SNEGSKA (reference sequence). This CDR3 comprises 18 residues. V lost 3 bases to trimming and J lost 1 base; unmatched junction nucleotides: 12. DNA of the CDR3: TGCAGTGCTAGCGACAGGTGGACTAGCGGGAGTTCGTCCTACGAGCAGTACTTC. Its translation: CSASDRWTSGSSSYEQYF.

This clonotype was seen at least ten times. This sequence joins TRBV7-8 and TRBJ1-1; D gene unclear. Germline V lookup: CDR1 SGHVS, CDR2 FQNEAQ. Trimming removed 1 base at V and 10 bases at J, with 16 bases between. The CDR3 totals 14 residues. CDR3 amino acids: CASSLVSRISGAFF. CDR3 sequence (DNA): TGTGCCAGCAGCTTAGTATCCAGGATTAGTGGAGCTTTCTTT.

This clonotype has a handful of counts. This chain's CDR3 is CASSLGRDSSTDTQYF. In DNA, the CDR3 is TGCGCCAGCAGCTTGGGGCGGGACTCAAGCACAGATACGCAGTATTTT. The chain recombines TRBV5-1 with TRBJ2-3; D perhaps matches TRBD2 (6 bases). CDR1 and CDR2 (germline): SGHRS, YFSETQ. Between the trimmed V and J ends, which lost 0 bases and 0 bases, there was a span of 11 bases. The CDR3 is 16 amino acids.

About this clonotype: The junction and the germline gene differ at one end; a read error may be behind it. The chain recombines TRBV7-8 with TRBJ2-1, with 8 bases matching TRBD1. CDR3 length equals 13 residues. CDR1 SGHVS and CDR2 FQNEAQ come from the germline V gene. This CDR3 reads CASSPGTRGPGVF. The CDR3 bases are TGTGCCAGCAGCCCGGGGACCAGGGGGCCCGGGGTCTTC.

This clonotype occurred many times. The genes are TRBV2 and TRBJ2-1; 10 bases line up with TRBD2. Trimming removed 1 base from V and 10 bases from J; junction bases left unmatched: 13. This CDR3 is built from 17 residues. Germline-derived CDR1 and CDR2 are SNHLY and FYNNEI. CDR3 bases: TGTGCCAGCAGTGAAGATTCGGCTAGCGGGAGTAGGGGAGAGCAGTTCTTC. This gives the protein CASSEDSASGSRGEQFF.

This clonotype was found many times. The chain uses TRBV28 and TRBJ1-4; D is perhaps TRBD1 (5 bases). The germline V and J ends were trimmed by 4 bases and 8 bases, with 11 bases remaining between them. There are 13 residues in the CDR3. The germline CDR1 and CDR2 sequences are MDHEN and SYDVKM. CDR3 DNA sequence: TGTGCCAGCAGTTCGGGGACCGTCGAAAAACTGTTTTTT. This codes for CASSSGTVEKLFF.

This rearrangement joins TRBV25-1 to TRBJ2-1; TRBD1 matches 12 bases. The J segment lost 4 bases and the V segment lost 3 bases, leaving 19 bases of the junction unmatched. CDR1 MGHDK and CDR2 SYGVNS come from the germline V gene. The CDR3 extends over 21 amino acids. The CDR3, as DNA: TGTGCCAGCAGTGATCCGGGACAGGGGGCCCTGGCGGGAGCGAGGTACAATGAGCAGTTCTTC. Amino acids: CASSDPGQGALAGARYNEQFF. The variable domain in full, with the rest retrieved from reference TRBV25-1 and TRBJ2-1, is EADIYQTPRYLVIGTGKKITLECSQTMGHDKMYWYQQDPGMELHLIHYSYGVNSTEKGDLSSESTVSRIRTEHFPLTLESARPSHTSQYLCASSDPGQGALAGARYNEQFFGPGTRLTVL.

This clonotype was observed many times. V gene TRBV20-1 combines with J gene TRBJ2-7; D is ambiguous. The CDR3 contains 13 residues. The V end lost 3 bases, the J end lost 0 bases, and 9 bases lay between the germline ends. Germline CDR1 reads DFQATT; CDR2 reads SNEGSKA (reference sequence). CDR3 residues: CSARGGPSYEQYF. The CDR3 region has the DNA TGCAGTGCTAGGGGCGGACCCTCCTACGAGCAGTACTTC.

This clonotype occurred a few times. This rearrangement joins TRBV3-1 to TRBJ1-4; D may be TRBD1 (6 bases). Between the trimmed V and J ends, which lost 1 base and 1 base, there was a span of 13 bases. CDR1 and CDR2 from the germline V gene are LGHDT and YNNKEL (reference sequence). This CDR3 is 17 amino acids long. The CDR3 is CASSQVGRGGTNEKLFF. CDR3 bases: TGTGCCAGCAGCCAAGTGGGCAGGGGAGGAACTAATGAAAAACTGTTTTTT.

This sequence joins TRBV27 and TRBJ2-1; the match to TRBD2 covers 10 bases. The germline gives CDR1 MNHEY, CDR2 SMNVEV (reference sequence). Trimming removed 8 bases from V and 4 bases from J; junction bases left unmatched: 8. The CDR3 is 15 residues long. CDR3 nucleotide sequence: TGTGCCAGCGGAAATAGCGGGAGGCCATACAATGAGCAGTTCTTC. Amino acids: CASGNSGRPYNEQFF.

This clonotype came up a few times. The chain combines TRBV11-2 with TRBJ2-1; tentatively, D is TRBD2 (7 bases). The V and J ends lost 2 bases and 8 bases respectively, with 16 bases between them. This CDR3 comprises 15 residues. Germline V gives CDR1 SGHAT, CDR2 FQNNGV. The CDR3 bases are TGTGCCAGCAGCTTAACGGGGGGCGGGCCAGATGAGCAGTTCTTC. This encodes CASSLTGGGPDEQFF. The full variable domain, its missing parts supplied by reference TRBV11-2 and TRBJ2-1, is EAGVAQSPRYKIIEKRQSVAFWCNPISGHATLYWYQQILGQGPKLLIQFQNNGVVDDSQLPKDRFSAERLKGVDSTLKIQPAKLEDSAVYLCASSLTGGGPDEQFFGPGTRLTVL.

This chain connects TRBV18 to TRBJ1-6, with 10 nucleotides matching TRBD1. CDR3 length equals 15 residues. The trim removed 6 bases at V and 4 bases at J, leaving 3 bases unmatched. Germline CDR1 reads KGHSH; CDR2 reads LQKENI. The CDR3 DNA is TGTGCCAGCTCCCCGGACAGGGGGTATAATTCACCCCTCCACTTT. Its protein product is CASSPDRGYNSPLHF.

This clonotype came up many times. This chain joins TRBV3-1 and TRBJ2-1; D remains unclear. Germline V lookup: CDR1 LGHDT, CDR2 YNNKEL (reference sequence). This CDR3 has 13 amino acids. Deletions cut 4 bases from V and 2 bases from J, with 6 bases between. Here the CDR3 reads CASSRRPYNEQFF. CDR3 sequence (DNA): TGTGCCAGCAGCCGACGACCCTACAATGAGCAGTTCTTC.

V is TRBV5-1 and J is TRBJ1-3, with a tentative D call TRBD1 (5 bases). The germline V gene has CDR1 SGHRS and CDR2 YFSETQ. V was pared by 2 bases and J by 4 bases, with 13 bases between. The CDR3 sequence is 15 residues long. The CDR3 DNA sequence: TGCGCCAGCAGCTTCAATCAGGGATCAGGAAACACCATATATTTT. It translates to CASSFNQGSGNTIYF.